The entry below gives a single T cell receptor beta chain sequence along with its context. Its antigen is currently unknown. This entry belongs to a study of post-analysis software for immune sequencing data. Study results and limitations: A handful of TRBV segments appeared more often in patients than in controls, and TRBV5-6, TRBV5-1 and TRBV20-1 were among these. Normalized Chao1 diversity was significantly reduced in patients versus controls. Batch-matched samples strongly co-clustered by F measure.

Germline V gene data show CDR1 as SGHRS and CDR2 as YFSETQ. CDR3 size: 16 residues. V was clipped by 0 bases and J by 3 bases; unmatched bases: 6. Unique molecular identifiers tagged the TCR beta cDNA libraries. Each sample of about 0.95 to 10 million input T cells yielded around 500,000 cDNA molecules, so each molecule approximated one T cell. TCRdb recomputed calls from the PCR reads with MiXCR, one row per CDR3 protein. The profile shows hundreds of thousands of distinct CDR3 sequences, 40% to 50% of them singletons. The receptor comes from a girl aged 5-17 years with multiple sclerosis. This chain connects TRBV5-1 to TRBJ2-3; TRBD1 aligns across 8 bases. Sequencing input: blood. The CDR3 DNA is TGCGCCAGCAGCTTGGGACAGGGGAGTGGTACAGATACGCAGTATTTT. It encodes CASSLGQGSGTDTQYF.